The clone carrying this TCR beta chain was found a few times. Survey sequencing of tumors mostly used 4.8 ug DNA, two replicates. Sequencing was performed with immunoSEQ multiplex PCR; in TCRdb, only in-frame clones are kept and a portion is missing. The data hold roughly 25,000 clones, with 25% to 30% observed a single time. This sample was included in a study of neoadjuvant anti-PD-1 for oral cavity cancer. For the study at large: Patients without progression received a fourth nivolumab dose around day 43, then surgical resection on days 50-56.

Stated time point: after neoadjuvant nivolumab, at surgical resection. The TCR sequence derives from a person between 35 and 79 years old with oral cavity squamous cell carcinoma. Here the sequenced sample was tumor tissue, taken after nivolumab (anti-PD-1) treatment.

The CDR3 sequence is CATSRGQGAGLPYEQYF. In nucleotides, the CDR3 is TGTGCCACCAGCAGAGGTCAGGGGGCAGGACTTCCCTACGAGCAGTACTTC. The chain joins TRBV15 to TRBJ2-7, with 8 bases aligning to TRBD1. V lost 1 base to trimming and J lost 2 bases; unmatched junction nucleotides: 10. Germline V gives CDR1 LNHNV, CDR2 YYDKDF (reference sequence). CDR3 size: 17 residues.